The 8 T cell receptor beta chains below come from one sample, sequenced in a study of shared clonotypes between healthy human individuals. Positive CCR7 selection of CD45RO-negative cells yielded the naive CD8 cells, and terminally differentiated effector memory CD45RA+ cells were excluded. Generated by immunoSEQ multiplex PCR, the TCRdb table keeps only in-frame clones and is missing some. The table includes approximately 2,000,000 clones, over 85% detected once. Input material: naive CD8+ T cells from PBMCs. All receptors come from a man younger than 30 in good health. Some clones in this sample may be carry-over from other donors' samples.

This clone was seen a few times. Additional DNA sequences in this sample encode the identical CDR3. This chain connects TRBV7-9 to TRBJ1-1; D ambiguous. CDR1 is SEHNR, CDR2 FQNEAQ, per germline (reference sequence). V lost 6 bases to trimming and J lost 3 bases, with 5 bases between them. The CDR3 consists of 11 residues. CDR3 coding DNA: TGTGCCAGCAGTCCGGACACTGAAGCTTTCTTT. This sequence encodes CASSPDTEAFF.

The chain is built from TRBV5-4 and TRBJ2-1, with 15 positions matching TRBD2. From germline, CDR1 is SGHNT and CDR2 YYREEE (reference sequence). The CDR3 has 18 residues. The trim removed 3 bases at V and 7 bases at J, leaving 11 bases unmatched. CDR3 DNA: TGTGCCAGCAGCTCTCGAGGACTAGCGGGAGGGCCCTCGAATGAGCAGTTCTTC. The encoded protein is CASSSRGLAGGPSNEQFF. The full variable domain, its missing parts supplied by reference TRBV5-4 and TRBJ2-1, is ETGVTQSPTHLIKTRGQQVTLRCSSQSGHNTVSWYQQALGQGPQFIFQYYREEENGRGNFPPRFSGLQFPNYSSELNVNALELDDSALYLCASSSRGLAGGPSNEQFFGPGTRLTVL.

The genes are TRBV4-1 and TRBJ2-7, with D possibly matching TRBD1 (5 bases). The CDR3 extends over 14 amino acids. The V end was cut by 4 bases, the J end by 6 bases, with 16 bases between. CDR1 is MGHRA and CDR2 is YSYEKL in the germline V gene. The CDR3 is CASSPKVRAGEQYF. In DNA form, the CDR3 reads TGCGCCAGCAGCCCCAAGGTCAGGGCAGGCGAGCAGTACTTC.

This clone appeared once. The rearrangement joins TRBV5-4 to TRBJ2-3; 10 nucleotides align to TRBD2. V shed 0 bases and J 1 base; nucleotides not matched to a gene: 8. This CDR3 region has 18 residues. Germline V gene data show CDR1 as SGHNT and CDR2 as YYREEE (reference sequence). The CDR3 is CASSLASGSPRGTDTQYF. The CDR3 DNA sequence: TGTGCCAGCAGCTTGGCTAGCGGGAGTCCCAGGGGCACAGATACGCAGTATTTT.

The chain joins TRBV10-3 to TRBJ2-3; 11 bases are a match to TRBD2. The CDR3 contains 16 residues. Germline CDR1 is ENHRY and CDR2 is SYGVKD. V trimming: 3 bases; J trimming: 2 bases; junction bases outside the gene matches: 4. The CDR3 reads CAISELAGEPTDTQYF. The DNA of the CDR3 is TGTGCCATCAGTGAACTAGCGGGAGAACCCACAGATACGCAGTATTTT.

J is TRBJ2-5 and V is TRBV9; 9 nucleotides line up with TRBD1. Trimming removed 1 base from V and 4 bases from J; junction bases left unmatched: 5. The CDR3 extends over 15 amino acids. Germline CDR1 SGDLS, CDR2 YYNGEE. DNA of the CDR3: TGTGCCAGCAGCGTATCGACAGGGGGAGGAGAGACCCAGTACTTC. This translates into CASSVSTGGGETQYF. Complete variable domain (other parts from reference TRBV9 and TRBJ2-5): DSGVTQTPKHLITATGQRVTLRCSPRSGDLSVYWYQQSLDQGLQFLIQYYNGEERAKGNILERFSAQQFPDLHSELNLSSLELGDSALYFCASSVSTGGGETQYFGPGTRLLVL.

The V call is TRBV9, the J call TRBJ2-1; 7 bases align to TRBD1. Trimming cost V 3 bases and J 7 bases; bases outside gene matches: 10. This CDR3 has 15 amino acids. CDR1 and CDR2 from the germline V gene are SGDLS and YYNGEE. In nucleotides, the CDR3 is TGTGCCAGCAGCGCCACCGGACAGGTTACAAATGAGCAGTTCTTC. It encodes CASSATGQVTNEQFF.

V gene TRBV6-1 combines with J gene TRBJ1-3; no clear D. CDR3 length: 16 amino acids. Trimming shortened V by 2 bases and J by 0 bases, and 11 bases separated the two germline ends. CDR1 is MNHNS and CDR2 is SASEGT in the germline V gene. CDR3 protein: CASSEYQAGSGNTIYF. CDR3 coding DNA: TGTGCCAGCAGTGAATACCAAGCCGGCTCTGGAAACACCATATATTTT.